This entry is about one TCR beta chain. What it recognizes is unknown. This sample is drawn from a study of T cell responses to AZD1222 COVID-19 vaccine. The wider study: Pooling was applied to second doses at about 4 or about 12 weeks.

Per germline, CDR1 MNHEY and CDR2 SVGAGI. CDR3 length: 14 amino acids. The germline V and J ends were trimmed by 5 bases and 1 base, with 12 bases remaining between them. TCRdb's copy holds only in-frame clones and misses some; the assay was immunoSEQ multiplex PCR. Of more than 85,000 clones listed, 87% are singletons. Overall study results and limits: The study found vaccine-associated CD4 TCRs spanning spike, dominant at 160-218 and 743-854. A reported finding is that nearly half of spike-specific TCRs target unmutated variant regions. Breadth and depth of Spike-specific TCRs rose after two AZD1222 doses.

The TCR originated in an adult in good health. The chain has TRBV6-5 and TRBJ2-7, with D possibly being TRBD1 (6 bases). The input for sequencing was peripheral blood, taken on day 0 of AZD1222 vaccination. The chain's CDR3 is CASSQQGESYEQYF. DNA of the CDR3: TGTGCCAGCAGTCAACAGGGTGAATCCTACGAGCAGTACTTC.